The clone carrying this T cell receptor beta chain showed up just a few times. PCR amplification relied on 60 Vbeta primers (plus 13 Jbeta primers). Profiled with immunoSEQ multiplex PCR; TCRdb holds only in-frame clones, not every one. The table includes more than 95,000 clones, around 77% detected once. V gave up 4 bases and J gave up 1 base, with 15 bases separating them. Per germline, CDR1 SGHDT and CDR2 YYEEEE. The CDR3 covers 16 residues. The sample belongs to a study of cytomegalovirus exposure and HLA in healthy donors. V is TRBV5-6 and J is TRBJ1-5; D unclear. The sample was PBMCs. The sequence was collected from a man aged 50 or older in good health and CMV-seropositive. The CDR3 region has the DNA TGTGCCAGCAGCCCTGGTGTGGGAGCAAGCAATCAGCCCCAGCATTTT. It specifies CASSPGVGASNQPQHF.